This is a list of T cell receptor beta chains from one sample in a study of read filtering for tumor transcriptome and immune sequencing. TCRdb re-called the reads through MiXCR, storing one row per CDR3 protein. Found here are approximately 90,000 distinct CDR3 sequences, roughly 21% of them singletons; the top ten hold about an eighth. Specimen: a population of CD138-negative cells sorted from bone marrow. Every receptor here comes from a donor over 35 with multiple myeloma. The CDR3 runs from the conserved cysteine through the conserved F or W. The D gene is left open where the match is weak. Size values are once, few and many counts, or a class for expanded clones, and some rows have none.

D | J | size | V | DNA | CDR3
. | TRBJ2-2 | many | TRBV5-1 | TGCGCCAGCAGCTTGGCTCGGACAACCAACACCGGGGAGCTGTTTTTT | CASSLARTTNTGELFF
. | TRBJ1-5 | . | TRBV6-6 | TGTGCCAGCAGTCTCCAGCGCAATCAGCCCCAGCATTTT | CASSLQRNQPQHF
. | TRBJ1-6 | many | TRBV12-3/TRBV12-4 | TGTGCCAGCAGTGGATACAGTAATTCACCCCTCCACTTT | CASSGYSNSPLHF
. | TRBJ2-2 | many | TRBV10-1 | TGCGCCAGCGGGCTTCCGAACACCGGGGAGCTGTTTTTT | CASGLPNTGELFF
. | TRBJ2-3 | . | TRBV5-1 | TGCGCCAGCAGCCCCTTCGGGGGGCGCAGCACAGATACGCAGTGTTTT | CASSPFGGRSTDTQCF
TRBD2 | TRBJ2-7 | . | TRBV27 | TGTGCCAGCGGTTGGACGGGAGGACCCTACGAGCAGTACTTC | CASGWTGGPYEQYF
. | TRBJ2-5 | many | TRBV5-1 | TGCGCCAGCAGCGCGCAGGGACAAGAGACCCAGTACTTC | CASSAQGQETQYF
TRBD1 | TRBJ2-3 | . | TRBV12-3/TRBV12-4 | TGTGCCAGCAGTCCGGGACAGGGCAGCACAGATATGCAGTATTTT | CASSPGQGSTDMQYF
TRBD1 | TRBJ2-3 | many | TRBV14 | TGTGCCAGCAGCCCTTTGACAGGGTCAGATACGCAGTATTTT | CASSPLTGSDTQYF
TRBD2 | TRBJ2-3 | many | TRBV12-3/TRBV12-4 | TGTGCCAGCAGTTCTAGCGGGGGGCAGTATTTT | CASSSSGGQYF
TRBD1 | TRBJ2-2 | . | TRBV6-2/TRBV6-3 | TGTGCCAGCACCATGACAGGGATCCTTACCGGGGAGCTGTTTTTT | CASTMTGILTGELFF
TRBD1 | TRBJ2-5 | many | TRBV28 | TGTGCCAGCAGTATGGGACAGGGTTGGAAGACCCAGTACTTC | CASSMGQGWKTQYF
. | TRBJ2-7 | many | TRBV6-1 | TGTGCCAGCAGTCCTTCCGGGACGGAGTCCTACGAGCAGTACTTC | CASSPSGTESYEQYF
. | TRBJ2-2 | many | TRBV27 | TGTGCCAGCAGTTTACTGGGGTACACCGGGGAGCTGTTTTTT | CASSLLGYTGELFF
TRBD1 | TRBJ1-4 | many | TRBV7-9 | TGTGCCAGCAGCCCTGGACAGGGGGTCGATGAAAAACTGTTTTTT | CASSPGQGVDEKLFF
. | TRBJ1-1 | many | TRBV12-3/TRBV12-4 | TGTGCCAGCAGTCCGCGGGGCGGGGGAACGAACACTGAAGCTTTCTTT | CASSPRGGGTNTEAFF
TRBD2 | TRBJ2-3 | many | TRBV7-3 | TGTGCCAGCAGCTTGGGACTAGCGGGGGGGCTGGATACGCAGTATTTT | CASSLGLAGGLDTQYF
. | TRBJ1-4 | many | TRBV7-9 | TGTGCCAGCGGACGGGGTGCAGAAAAACTGTTTTTT | CASGRGAEKLFF
TRBD1 | TRBJ2-3 | many | TRBV20-1 | TGCAGTGCTAGAAAGACAGGGGATTTTAGCACAGATACGCAGTATTTT | CSARKTGDFSTDTQYF
TRBD1 | TRBJ1-2 | many | TRBV13 | TGTGCCAGCAGCTCTAGGGAGGACAGGGATCGGAATGGCTACACCTTC | CASSSREDRDRNGYTF
TRBD1 | TRBJ2-5 | many | TRBV28 | TGTGCCAGCAGTACCACCGGGACAGGGGGTCAAGAGACCCAGTACTTC | CASSTTGTGGQETQYF
. | TRBJ2-5 | few | TRBV6-1 | TGTGCCAGCAGTGAATGGTGGAGGGGTGGCCCGGAACAAGAGACCCAGTACTTC | CASSEWWRGGPEQETQYF
. | TRBJ1-5 | . | TRBV7-6 | TGTGCCAGCAGCTTAGCGCTGGCTCAGCCCCAGCATTTT | CASSLALAQPQHF
TRBD2 | TRBJ2-5 | . | TRBV11-2 | TGTGCCAGCAGCCCGCGAGGTAGCGGGGGGGCGCGGTTTGTTCCGGAGACCCAGTGCTTC | CASSPRGSGGARFVPETQCF
. | TRBJ1-3 | . | TRBV6-1 | TGTGCCAGCAGTGAATTCGACAGCCAAGGCTCTGGAAACACCATATATTTT | CASSEFDSQGSGNTIYF
. | TRBJ2-6 | few | TRBV12-3/TRBV12-4 | TGTGCCAGCAACGAAAACTCTGGGGCCAACGTCCTGACTTTC | CASNENSGANVLTF
. | TRBJ2-7 | . | TRBV7-2 | TGTGCCAGCAGCTTTGGACTGTCCTACGAGCAGTACTTC | CASSFGLSYEQYF
TRBD1 | TRBJ1-1 | . | TRBV7-9 | TGTGCCAGCAGCTTGCAGGGGGTGAACACTGAAGCTTTCTTT | CASSLQGVNTEAFF
. | TRBJ2-7 | many | TRBV6-1 | TGTGCCAGCAGCGTCATTTGGGGTGGACAGATCTCCTACGAGCAGTACTTC | CASSVIWGGQISYEQYF
. | TRBJ2-7 | . | TRBV28 | TGTGCCAGCAGCCTTTCCCCGGGGCGCACCTACGAGCAGTACTTC | CASSLSPGRTYEQYF
. | TRBJ2-1 | many | TRBV5-1 | TGCGCCAGCAGCTTAGACTGGTACAATGAGCAGTTCTTC | CASSLDWYNEQFF
. | TRBJ2-5 | many | TRBV2 | TGTGCCAGCCGACAGGCCCTCGTAGAGACCCAGTACTTC | CASRQALVETQYF
. | TRBJ2-1 | few | TRBV6-4 | TGTGCCAGCAGTGAGGGGGTTGACATAAGGAATGAGCAGTTCTTC | CASSEGVDIRNEQFF
. | TRBJ2-7 | many | TRBV29-1 | TGCAGCGTTGTAGGTGCGGGACCCTACGAGCAGTACTTC | CSVVGAGPYEQYF
. | TRBJ2-5 | . | TRBV28 | TGTGCCAGCAGTTTACAAAGGACAGATAAAGAGACCCAGTACTTC | CASSLQRTDKETQYF
. | TRBJ2-2 | many | TRBV12-3/TRBV12-4 | TGTGCCAGCAGTTTTGGTTCTGTGGAATACACCGGGGAGCTGTTTTTT | CASSFGSVEYTGELFF
TRBD2 | TRBJ2-7 | many | TRBV28 | TGTGCCAGCAGTCCCCGGGGGGGCGAGCAGTACTTC | CASSPRGGEQYF
. | TRBJ2-2 | many | TRBV19 | TGTGCCAGTAGTATACAGGGAATTACCGGGGAGCTGTTTTTT | CASSIQGITGELFF
TRBD1 | TRBJ2-1 | many | TRBV6-4 | TGTGCCAGCAGTCGGGACAGGGGTTATGAGCAGTTCTTC | CASSRDRGYEQFF
. | TRBJ2-1 | many | TRBV29-1 | TGCAGCGTTATCCGGGACGATATCTACAATGAGCAGTTCTTC | CSVIRDDIYNEQFF
. | TRBJ1-1 | . | TRBV28 | TGTGCCAGCGGTTTAGTAATGAACACTGGAGCTTTCTTT | CASGLVMNTGAFF
. | TRBJ2-5 | many | TRBV27 | TGTGCCAGCAGTTTTTCCGGGGGGACCCAGTACTTC | CASSFSGGTQYF
. | TRBJ1-1 | many | TRBV4-1 | TGCGCCAGCAGCCAAGTAAGGACCGGCCACACTGAAGCTTTCTTT | CASSQVRTGHTEAFF
. | TRBJ2-1 | many | TRBV20-1 | TGCAGTGCTAGGCCCGGTCTGAACTCCTACAATGAGCAGTTCTTC | CSARPGLNSYNEQFF
TRBD2 | TRBJ2-3 | many | TRBV27 | TGTGCCAGCAGTTCACTAGCGGGGGGCACAGATACGCAGTATTTT | CASSSLAGGTDTQYF